This T cell receptor beta chain was profiled in a study of CD8+ T cells in alopecia areata. Extracted from the samples, RNA was reverse transcribed into cDNA to serve as the sequencing template. Produced via immunoSEQ multiplex PCR; TCRdb's table is partial and in-frame only. Here the sample spans about 110,000 clones, 50% to 70% being singletons. With V trimmed by 1 base and J by 0 bases, 7 bases remained unmatched. The CDR3 consists of 16 residues. Germline V gene data show CDR1 as SGHRS and CDR2 as YFSETQ. The chain couples TRBV5-1 to TRBJ2-7, with TRBD1 matching over 7 bases. The sequenced sample was NKG2D-low CD8+ T cells sorted from blood. This sequence was found in a human donor with alopecia areata. In DNA, the CDR3 is TGCGCCAGCAGCTTGTCGCCGGGACAGCGCTCCTACGAGCAGTACTTC. Translated, it gives CASSLSPGQRSYEQYF.